The clone carrying this T cell receptor (beta chain) showed up just a few times. The antigen is unknown. The investigators amplified TCR beta CDR3 regions from RNA transcripts. Initially, a first-round RT-PCR of the TCR CDR3 employed the HTBI primer set. MiXCR was run by TCRdb on the multiplex PCR reads, yielding one entry per CDR3 protein. The sample has around 570,000 distinct CDR3 sequences, 20% seen once. Clinicians diagnosed patients from clinical symptoms, serum thyroxine and TRAb, thyroid ultrasound and orbital computed tomography. The V segment lost 1 base and the J segment 8 bases; nucleotides outside the gene matches: 7. CDR3 length: 15 amino acids. Germline CDR1 is SGHRS and CDR2 is YFSETQ. The data originate from a study of T cells in Graves' hyperthyroidism and ophthalmopathy. General study findings and limits: Most clonotypes expanded in the thyroid (above 0.001) were also present in blood. Ophthalmopathy onset followed model prediction by a median approximately six months.

The genes are TRBV5-1 and TRBJ2-4; 9 bases align to TRBD2. The TCR comes from a man between 40 and 49 years old with Graves' ophthalmopathy. Sequenced sample: blood. This CDR3 reads CASSLQAGGGDIQYF. The CDR3 bases are TGCGCCAGCAGCTTGCAAGCGGGAGGAGGGGACATTCAGTACTTC.